Listed below are T cell receptor beta chains from one sample, sequenced in a study of identical twins. Each CDR3 protein is one row after TCRdb ran MiXCR on the 5' RACE reads. The table has 400,000 to 550,000 distinct CDR3 sequences, approximately 14% seen once; the top ten hold approximately 1%. Separately, the same data were catalogued under a study of yellow fever vaccine responses in identical twins.

The sample taken for sequencing was CD4+ T cells sorted from blood. Receptor source: a woman younger than 30 in good health. The CDR3 runs from the conserved cysteine through the conserved F or W. The order of the fields is J gene, D gene, clone size, V gene, CDR3 DNA, CDR3 protein. D genes are given only for firm matches. Clone size is shown for a subset of rows, as once, few, many or a class of expanded clone.

>TRBJ2-2|.|.|TRBV9
TGTGCCAGCAGCTACTTCGACAGGCCTGCGAACACCGGGGAGCTGTTTTTT
CASSYFDRPANTGELFF
>TRBJ2-3|TRBD2|.|TRBV20-1
TGCAGTGCTAGACTGGTTGGACTAGCGGGAGGGGGGGGCACAGATACGCAGTATTTT
CSARLVGLAGGGGTDTQYF
>TRBJ1-5|.|.|TRBV12-3/TRBV12-4
TGTGCCAGCAGTTTAGTTGGGAACAATCAGCCCCAGCATTTT
CASSLVGNNQPQHF
>TRBJ1-5|TRBD1|few|TRBV3-1
TGTGCCAGCAGCCACGGACAGGGGGTAAATCAGCCCCAGCATTTT
CASSHGQGVNQPQHF
>TRBJ1-4|.|few|TRBV5-4
TGTGCCAGCAGCGAATTCAGAGGCGCTAATGAAAAACTGTTTTTT
CASSEFRGANEKLFF
>TRBJ2-3|.|.|TRBV6-2/TRBV6-3
TGTGCCAGCAGTTACTCCTGGACAACAGATACGCAGTATTTT
CASSYSWTTDTQYF
>TRBJ2-5|.|few|TRBV5-6
TGTGCCAGCAGCAACCCCCCGGGGGTCGGAGAGACCCAGTACTTC
CASSNPPGVGETQYF
>TRBJ2-7|.|.|TRBV12-3/TRBV12-4
TGTGCCAGCAGTTTACGGCGGGACCCCTACGAGCAGTACTTC
CASSLRRDPYEQYF
>TRBJ2-7|TRBD2|many|TRBV20-1
TGCAGTGCCATTCCCTATAGCGGGAGTCCTATCGAGCAGTACTTC
CSAIPYSGSPIEQYF
>TRBJ2-1|TRBD2|.|TRBV7-8
TGTGCCGTCGAGGGTTCTGAGCGGGGGGGCAGGGATGAGCAGTTCTTC
CAVEGSERGGRDEQFF
>TRBJ2-2|.|few|TRBV7-6
TGTGCCAGCAGCTTAGTTTTGATCACCGGGGAGCTGTTTTTT
CASSLVLITGELFF
>TRBJ2-3|TRBD1|few|TRBV12-3/TRBV12-4
TGTGCCAGCAGTGCGCAGGGGGCGGGAGATACGCAGTATTTT
CASSAQGAGDTQYF
>TRBJ2-1|.|few|TRBV7-9
TGTGCCAGCCCTATCCGCGGTGAGCAGTTCTTC
CASPIRGEQFF
>TRBJ2-7|.|.|TRBV28
TGTGCCACCATAGGGGGGAGCGAGCAGTACTTC
CATIGGSEQYF
>TRBJ2-1|TRBD1|few|TRBV5-1
TGCGCCAGCAGCTTAGGTCCGGCCGGGGCAGGGGGTAGTAATGAGCAGTTCTTC
CASSLGPAGAGGSNEQFF
>TRBJ2-1|TRBD2|.|TRBV7-9
TGTGCCAGCAGCTTAGGAGCGGGGGATAACAATGAGCAGTTCTTC
CASSLGAGDNNEQFF
>TRBJ2-7|.|.|TRBV1
TGCACCAGCAGCCAAGGCCCCGGAGGGGGCTACGAGCAGTACTTC
CTSSQGPGGGYEQYF
>TRBJ2-7|.|few|TRBV7-8
TGTGCCAGCAGCTCCCCCGCGGTCGAGGTCTACGAGCAGTACTTC
CASSSPAVEVYEQYF
>TRBJ2-5|.|many|TRBV24-1
TGTGCCACCAGTGATCAAACAGGGTTCGGGGAGACCCAGTACTTC
CATSDQTGFGETQYF
>TRBJ2-5|.|.|TRBV29-1
TGCAGCGGAGGCTTAAGCGGAGAGACCCAGTACTTC
CSGGLSGETQYF
>TRBJ1-1|TRBD1|many|TRBV5-6
TGTGCCAGCAGCCCAGACAGGGGGCAGGGGAACACTGAAGCTTTCTTT
CASSPDRGQGNTEAFF
>TRBJ1-5|.|few|TRBV29-1
TGCAGCGTCGCCGGGCCCACGACCCGAGTGAATCAGCCCCAGCATTTT
CSVAGPTTRVNQPQHF
>TRBJ2-2|.|few|TRBV29-1
TGCAGCGTTGACAGGACGGCCGGGGAGCTGTTTTTT
CSVDRTAGELFF
>TRBJ2-2|.|few|TRBV7-8
TGTGCCAGCAGCTTAGGCCCGGCGAGGCTGGTTGGCACCGGGGAGCTGTTTTTT
CASSLGPARLVGTGELFF